Listed below are T cell receptor beta chains from one sample, sequenced in a study of Graves' ophthalmopathy and Graves' hyperthyroidism. TCRdb itself ran the multiplex PCR reads through MiXCR, one entry per CDR3 protein. The top ten hold 1.6% of the sample, which has fewer than 400,000 distinct CDR3 sequences, 15% to 20% seen once. Specimen: peripheral blood. The source is a woman aged 18 to 35 with Graves' ophthalmopathy. CDR3s include the opening cysteine and the closing phenylalanine or tryptophan. The D gene is left open where the match is weak. Only some rows state a clone size, as once, few, many or a class for expanded clones.

>NA|TRBJ1-1|many|TRBV25-1
TGTGCCAGCAGGCCTGTCTCAGGGGCGACTGAAGCTTTCTTT
CASRPVSGATEAFF
>TRBD2|TRBJ2-7|once|TRBV29-1
TGCAGCGTTGGGGCGGGAGGGCCGTACGAGCAGTACTTC
CSVGAGGPYEQYF
>NA|TRBJ2-4|many|TRBV19
TGTGCCAGCTCCCCGGGGGTGCAGCATCTAGCCAAAAACATTCAGTACTTC
CASSPGVQHLAKNIQYF
>NA|TRBJ2-7|many|TRBV6-5
TGTGCCAGCAGTACCACAGGGAGCTCCTACGAGCAGTACTTC
CASSTTGSSYEQYF
>NA|TRBJ2-4|many|TRBV6-5
TGTGCCAGCAGTTCGGTAGCGCCTAGGGACATTCAGTACTTC
CASSSVAPRDIQYF
>TRBD2|TRBJ2-4|few|TRBV11-2
TGTGCCAGCAGCTCCCCTTTGACGGGGGGATCGACCAAAAACATTCAGTACTTC
CASSSPLTGGSTKNIQYF
>NA|TRBJ2-5|many|TRBV6-1
TGTGCCGCCGGGAACACCATCAGGGGATCAAAAGAGACCCAGTACTTC
CAAGNTIRGSKETQYF
>NA|TRBJ2-7|many|TRBV7-8
TGTGCCAGCAGCTTACGAGGACCTTCCTCCTACGAGCAGTACTTC
CASSLRGPSSYEQYF
>TRBD1|TRBJ1-1|many|TRBV27
TGTGCCAGCAGTCTGCCTGGACAGGGGGTTGGAACTGAAGCTTTCTTT
CASSLPGQGVGTEAFF
>NA|TRBJ1-5|few|TRBV6-5
TGTGCCAGCAGTTACGCGCGCGGTAAAGGGACGTACAATCAGCCCCAGCATTTT
CASSYARGKGTYNQPQHF
>TRBD1|TRBJ2-7|NA|TRBV7-9
TGCGCCAGCAGCCCGGGGACAGGGGGCGTCGACGAGCAGTACTTC
CASSPGTGGVDEQYF
>TRBD2|TRBJ2-5|many|TRBV29-1
TGCAGCGTTAGAACCTCCCGACTAGCGGGGGTGGAGACCCAGTACTTC
CSVRTSRLAGVETQYF
>NA|TRBJ1-6|many|TRBV27
TGTGCCAGCAGTGCTCAGGGATCTGTTATGTACGGTAATTCACCCCTCCACTTT
CASSAQGSVMYGNSPLHF
>NA|TRBJ1-1|many|TRBV6-1
TGTGCCAGCAGTAAGAGAGGAGGATCCGACATGAACACTGAAGCTTTCTTT
CASSKRGGSDMNTEAFF
>NA|TRBJ1-3|many|TRBV13
TGTGCCAGCAGCTTCCATCCCGGGAGTTCTGGAAACACCATATATTTT
CASSFHPGSSGNTIYF
>NA|TRBJ2-7|many|TRBV15
TGTGCCACCAGCAGGACCACGAACAGGGTTGTCTACGAGCAGTACTTC
CATSRTTNRVVYEQYF
>TRBD1|TRBJ2-5|many|TRBV19
TGTGCCAGTAGTATCGGACAGGGTCAAGAGACCCAGTACTTC
CASSIGQGQETQYF
>TRBD1|TRBJ2-5|NA|TRBV7-9
TGTGCCAGCAGCTTAGATGGGACAGACCAAGAGACCCAGTACTTC
CASSLDGTDQETQYF
>NA|TRBJ1-1|many|TRBV6-6
TGTGCCAGCAGTTACTGGACCCCGAACGGTGACTATCCCATGAACACTGAAGCTTTCTTT
CASSYWTPNGDYPMNTEAFF
>TRBD1|TRBJ1-4|many|TRBV28
TGTGCCAGCAGGGACAGGGGTCGAAAACTGTTTTTT
CASRDRGRKLFF
>NA|TRBJ2-2|NA|TRBV6-1
TGTGCCAGCCGGACAGAGAAAATCGGGGAGCTGTTTTTT
CASRTEKIGELFF
>NA|TRBJ1-5|many|TRBV6-5
TGTGCCAGCAGTTACTCAAGAGTTAGGTCATTCAATCAGCCCCAGCATTTT
CASSYSRVRSFNQPQHF
>TRBD1|TRBJ1-2|many|TRBV12-3/TRBV12-4
TGTGCCAGCACCGGGACAGGGGGCCTTAACTATGGCTACACCTTC
CASTGTGGLNYGYTF
>TRBD2|TRBJ2-2|many|TRBV19
TGTGCCAGTAGTACCGGACTAGCGGGGCTCACCGGGGAGCTGTTTTTT
CASSTGLAGLTGELFF
>NA|TRBJ1-5|many|TRBV5-1
TGCGCCAGCAGCTTGGGACACATCAATCAGCCCCAGCATTTT
CASSLGHINQPQHF
>TRBD1|TRBJ1-6|many|TRBV6-1
TGTGCCAGCAGTGAATTCGGGGACAGGAATTCACCCCTCCACTTT
CASSEFGDRNSPLHF
>NA|TRBJ1-3|many|TRBV6-1
TGTGCCAGCAGTGAATTAACCGGCTCGGCTGGAAACACCATATATTTT
CASSELTGSAGNTIYF
>NA|TRBJ1-1|many|TRBV6-2/TRBV6-3
TGTGCCAGGGTGCGAAAGCGGTCTGGCACTGAAGCTTTCTTT
CARVRKRSGTEAFF
>NA|TRBJ2-5|many|TRBV7-2
TGTGCCAGCAGTTACAGGGTGAGGGAGACCCAGTACTTC
CASSYRVRETQYF
>NA|TRBJ2-7|NA|TRBV6-1
TGTGCCAGCAGTCAAGGACGTTACTACGAGCAGTACTTC
CASSQGRYYEQYF
>NA|TRBJ1-6|many|TRBV20-1
TGCAGTGCTAGACAGGGCTCCTATAATTCACCCCTCCACTTT
CSARQGSYNSPLHF
>TRBD2|TRBJ2-7|many|TRBV6-5
TGTGCCAGCAGTTTCTCGGGACTAGCGGGAGCCGACATCGAGCAGTACTTC
CASSFSGLAGADIEQYF
>NA|TRBJ2-2|many|TRBV7-2
TGTGCCAGCAGCCTCAACCCCGGACTCACAACACTTAACACCGGGGAGCTGTTTTTT
CASSLNPGLTTLNTGELFF
>NA|TRBJ1-1|NA|TRBV2
TGTGCCAGCAGCGGAGGCATTATGAACACTGAAGCTTTCTTT
CASSGGIMNTEAFF
>TRBD2|TRBJ2-2|NA|TRBV4-3
TGCGCCAGCAGCCAAGATCCTCGTAGCGGGAGCACCGGGGAGCTGTTTTTT
CASSQDPRSGSTGELFF
>NA|TRBJ2-2|many|TRBV29-1
TGCAGCGTTGGACGGAACACCGGGGAGCTGTTTTTT
CSVGRNTGELFF
>TRBD2|TRBJ2-7|NA|TRBV6-1
TGTGCCAGCAGTGAAGGACTAGCGGGGCAATACGAGCAGTACTTC
CASSEGLAGQYEQYF
>TRBD2|TRBJ2-5|NA|TRBV6-5
TGTGCCAGCAGTTGGGGGACTAGCCTACACGGTTATGGGGAGACCCAGTACTTC
CASSWGTSLHGYGETQYF
>NA|TRBJ2-7|NA|TRBV6-1
TGTGCCAGCACCGCTGCATTCGGGAGTCTCGACGAGCAGTACTTC
CASTAAFGSLDEQYF
>NA|TRBJ1-1|many|TRBV19
TGTGCCAGTGGATGGGCCTTCAAAGAAGCTTTCTTT
CASGWAFKEAFF
>NA|TRBJ1-1|many|TRBV4-3
TGCGCCAGCAGCCAAGAGTATGGGGAGGAAGCTTTCTTT
CASSQEYGEEAFF
>NA|TRBJ2-2|NA|TRBV19
TGTGCCAGTAGTCCTCCTTACACCGGGGAGCTGTTTTTT
CASSPPYTGELFF